This passage covers 4 T cell receptor beta chains from one sample sequenced in a study of HIV-infected patients and healthy controls. Reverse transcription used about 510 ng RNA and constant-region primers for alpha and beta. Alpha and beta chain libraries were made separately by chain-specific third strand synthesis with multiplexing indices. Each CDR3 protein is one row after TCRdb ran MiXCR on the 5' RACE reads. The data show about 15,000 distinct CDR3 sequences, 12% seen once. Follow-up blood was drawn about 14 weeks, roughly three months, after antiretroviral therapy began. All unsorted peripheral T cells were captured because whole blood was used without fractionation. The sample here was blood, taken during antiretroviral therapy. The receptors here all came from an adult with HIV infection. The donor label of this sample is uncertain.

The table lists this clonotype with a few counts. The chain recombines TRBV12-3 or TRBV12-4 with TRBJ1-5, with D unresolved. CDR3 size: 13 residues. V shed 3 bases and J shed 6 bases, with 9 bases lying between them. This CDR3 reads CASSFGIFQPQHF. In DNA form, the CDR3 reads TGTGCCAGCAGTTTCGGGATTTTTCAGCCCCAGCATTTT.

A few counts support this clonotype. This chain joins TRBV18 and TRBJ1-1, with TRBD1 identical over 8 bases. Trimming took 1 base from V and 6 from J; bases not matched to a gene: 7. This CDR3 is built from 15 residues. Germline V lookup: CDR1 KGHSH, CDR2 LQKENI. Here the CDR3 reads CASSPRTGRIPEAFF. CDR3 in DNA: TGTGCCAGCTCACCACGGACAGGGCGGATACCTGAAGCTTTCTTT.

The sample holds a few counts of this clonotype. The chain is built from TRBV4-1 and TRBJ1-1, with unresolved D. The V and J ends lost 2 bases and 1 base respectively, with 8 bases between them. Germline V gene data show CDR1 as MGHRA and CDR2 as YSYEKL. The CDR3 runs 14 residues. CDR3 DNA: TGCGCCAGCAGCCAAACCTTCAGGAACACTGAAGCTTTCTTT. This translates into CASSQTFRNTEAFF.

The chain is built from TRBV7-9 and TRBJ2-7; D possibly corresponds to TRBD2 (5 bases). The CDR3 covers 12 residues. V lost 4 bases and J lost 3, with 7 bases in between. Germline CDR1 reads SEHNR; CDR2 reads FQNEAQ (reference sequence). This CDR3 is CASSYDYYEQYF. The CDR3 bases are TGTGCCAGCAGCTACGACTACTACGAGCAGTACTTC.